The next 26 T cell receptor beta chains were all read from a single sample in a study of CD8+ T cells in alopecia areata. The sequencing template was cDNA reverse transcribed from extracted RNA. Using immunoSEQ multiplex PCR, the repertoire was profiled, and TCRdb retains in-frame clones only, with some absent. Among over 200,000 clones, about 60% were seen once, and the ten largest hold more than 0.4%. The sample consisted of CD4+ T cells sorted from blood, taken at week 0. Receptors originate from a human donor with alopecia areata.

This rearrangement joins TRBV5-6 to TRBJ2-1; D possibly matches TRBD1 or TRBD2 (5 bases each). The CDR3 length is 14 residues. Looked up from germline, CDR1 is SGHDT and CDR2 is YYEEEE. Trimming took off 4 bases at V and 13 bases at J, with 21 bases between the two ends. As DNA, the CDR3 is TGTGCCAGCAGCCTCGGGACCTCTTCAACTCATCAGTTCTTC. Its protein is CASSLGTSSTHQFF.

The chain couples TRBV7-2 to TRBJ2-1, with D maybe TRBD2 (5 bases). V lost 1 base and J 10 bases, leaving 11 bases between the germline ends. The CDR3 covers 13 residues. Germline V gene sequence: CDR1 SGHTA, CDR2 FQGNSA. CDR3 sequence (DNA): TGTGCCAGCAGCTTAGGTGGGGAGCGGGAGCAGTTCTTC. Its translation: CASSLGGEREQFF.

The chain couples TRBV20-1 to TRBJ1-2; D unresolved. Germline assignment: CDR1 DFQATT and CDR2 SNEGSKA (reference sequence). The CDR3 runs to 11 residues. The ends were cut back, 4 bases at V and 1 base at J, with 4 bases in the middle. The CDR3 loop is CSATDNYGYTF. The CDR3 nucleotides are TGCAGTGCTACAGATAACTATGGCTACACCTTC.

V is TRBV9 and J is TRBJ2-5; D is unresolved. The CDR3 totals 13 residues. Per germline, CDR1 SGDLS and CDR2 YYNGEE. The ends were cut back, 4 bases at V and 3 bases at J, with 10 bases in the middle. The CDR3: CASSTGLKETQYF. The CDR3 coding sequence is TGTGCCAGCAGCACGGGTCTAAAAGAGACCCAGTACTTC.

The chain carries TRBV5-6 and TRBJ2-7, with 8 bases fitting TRBD2. The V segment lost 3 bases and the J segment 5 bases; nucleotides outside the gene matches: 10. The germline CDR1 and CDR2 sequences are SGHDT and YYEEEE. This CDR3 is built from 15 residues. The CDR3 is CASSWMGLEPDEQYF. For the CDR3, the DNA is TGTGCCAGCAGCTGGATGGGACTAGAACCGGACGAGCAGTACTTC. Full variable domain (missing parts from reference TRBV5-6 and TRBJ2-7): DAGVTQSPTHLIKTRGQQVTLRCSPKSGHDTVSWYQQALGQGPQFIFQYYEEEERQRGNFPDRFSGHQFPNYSSELNVNALLLGDSALYLCASSWMGLEPDEQYFGPGTRLTVT.

The chain joins TRBV30 to TRBJ1-1, with TRBD1 as a possible D gene (5 bases). CDR1 is GTSNPN and CDR2 is SVGIG in the germline V gene (reference sequence). V lost 2 bases and J lost 1, with 11 bases in between. This CDR3 contains 14 residues. The CDR3 DNA reads as TGTGCCTGGAGTAGGTGGGACGAGAACACTGAAGCTTTCTTT. It specifies CAWSRWDENTEAFF.

This clone appeared a few times. The chain carries TRBV5-1 and TRBJ2-4; D uncertain. This CDR3 is built from 14 residues. The V and J ends lost 0 bases and 8 bases respectively, with 12 bases between them. Germline CDR1 is SGHRS and CDR2 is YFSETQ. CDR3 nucleotides: TGCGCCAGCAGCTTGGGGGCAGCAATGGACATTCAGTACTTC. The encoded protein is CASSLGAAMDIQYF.

This clone was seen a few times. The same CDR3 arises from other DNA sequences in this sample as well. The V and J genes are TRBV2 and TRBJ1-2; 7 nucleotides line up with TRBD1. The V gene end was trimmed by 4 bases and the J gene end by 7 bases; junction bases not matched to a gene: 3. The CDR3 has 12 residues. The germline V gene has CDR1 SNHLY and CDR2 FYNNEI. CDR3 DNA sequence: TGTGCCAGCAGTGGACAGGGTGGTGGCTACACCTTC. Protein: CASSGQGGGYTF.

There are a few counts of this clone. This chain uses TRBV15 with TRBJ1-1; D is perhaps TRBD1 (5 bases). The CDR3 sequence is 14 residues long. Germline V gene lookup returns CDR1 LNHNV and CDR2 YYDKDF (reference sequence). V was shortened by 2 bases and J by 5 bases, with 12 bases between the two germline ends. In DNA form, the CDR3 reads TGTGCCACCAGCAGAAGGGACGCCGGGACTGAAGCTTTCTTT. It is translated as CATSRRDAGTEAFF. The full variable domain, its missing parts supplied by reference TRBV15 and TRBJ1-1, is DAMVIQNPRYQVTQFGKPVTLSCSQTLNHNVMYWYQQKSSQAPKLLFHYYDKDFNNEADTPDNFQSRRPNTSFCFLDIRSPGLGDTAMYLCATSRRDAGTEAFFGQGTRLTVV.

This sequence joins TRBV7-2 and TRBJ1-4, with a possible D match to TRBD1 (5 bases). V was clipped by 5 bases and J by 0 bases, with 7 bases between them. CDR3 length: 14 residues. CDR1 SGHTA and CDR2 FQGNSA come from the germline V gene. CDR3 DNA: TGTGCCAGCAGCCCCAGGGCAACTAATGAAAAACTGTTTTTT. This encodes CASSPRATNEKLFF.

CDR3 coding DNA: TGCAGCGTTGAGCCCGAGCAGTACTTC. Its protein product is CSVEPEQYF. The V call is TRBV29-1, the J call TRBJ2-7, with D hard to call. This CDR3 has 9 residues. V lost 3 bases, J lost 6 bases, and 3 bases lay in between. Germline-derived CDR1 and CDR2 are SQVTM and ANQGSEA.

The chain recombines TRBV7-2 with TRBJ2-3; TRBD2 agrees at 16 bases. V lost 0 bases, J lost 2 bases, and 2 bases stayed unmatched. The CDR3 length is 18 residues. From germline, CDR1 is SGHTA and CDR2 FQGNSA. CDR3 region: CASSLAGLAGGPTDTQYF. The DNA for the CDR3 is TGTGCCAGCAGCTTAGCGGGACTAGCGGGAGGGCCCACAGATACGCAGTATTTT.

CDR3: CASSLLANIYNEQFF. The CDR3 nucleotides read TGTGCCAGCAGCTTACTGGCTAACATATACAATGAGCAGTTCTTC. The chain is built from TRBV11-2 and TRBJ2-1; unclear D gene. Deletions cut 2 bases from V and 4 bases from J, with 12 bases between. CDR1 is SGHAT and CDR2 is FQNNGV in the germline V gene. The CDR3 spans 15 residues.

The chain employs TRBV29-1 and TRBJ1-5, with D maybe TRBD1 (5 bases). This CDR3 is 13 amino acids long. V lost 7 bases, J lost 0 bases, and 10 bases lay in between. Germline-derived CDR1 and CDR2 are SQVTM and ANQGSEA. The CDR3 sequence is CSAWTNSNQPQHF. As DNA, the CDR3 is TGCAGCGCCTGGACAAATAGCAATCAGCCCCAGCATTTT. The variable domain in full, completed from reference TRBV29-1 and TRBJ1-5, reads SAVISQKPSRDICQRGTSLTIQCQVDSQVTMMFWYRQQPGQSLTLIATANQGSEATYESGFVIDKFPISRPNLTFSTLTVSNMSPEDSSIYLCSAWTNSNQPQHFGDGTRLSIL.

This rearrangement joins TRBV29-1 to TRBJ2-1; 14 nucleotides match TRBD2. V shed 7 bases and J 7 bases; nucleotides not matched to a gene: 9. The CDR3 runs 15 residues. Germline CDR1 reads SQVTM; CDR2 reads ANQGSEA. The CDR3 protein is CSAGTSGRLANEQFF. CDR3 in DNA: TGCAGCGCCGGGACTAGCGGGAGACTTGCGAATGAGCAGTTCTTC.

This rearrangement joins TRBV30 to TRBJ1-1; D is unresolved. V gave up 5 bases and J gave up 0 bases, with 7 bases separating them. This CDR3 is built from 12 residues. Germline CDR1 and CDR2: GTSNPN and SVGIG (reference sequence). As DNA, the CDR3 is TGTGCCTGGCGCTGGATGAACACTGAAGCTTTCTTT. This encodes CAWRWMNTEAFF.

The genes are TRBV29-1 and TRBJ2-2; a weak D match, TRBD2 (6 bases). V was trimmed by 6 bases and J by 7 bases, leaving 21 bases between them. This CDR3 region has 15 residues. Germline V gene sequence: CDR1 SQVTM, CDR2 ANQGSEA. The CDR3 region is CSVIGGAGDVGELFF. In DNA, the CDR3 is TGCAGCGTCATAGGCGGGGCAGGTGATGTCGGGGAGCTGTTTTTT.

The V call is TRBV4-2, the J call TRBJ2-7; 11 bases are a match to TRBD1. Trimming cost V 0 bases and J 3 bases; bases outside gene matches: 10. The CDR3 totals 18 residues. Germline V CDR1 and CDR2: LGHNA, YNFKEQ. The CDR3 loop is CASSQDPASGTGGYEQYF. The CDR3 DNA sequence: TGTGCCAGCAGCCAAGATCCGGCTTCCGGGACAGGGGGCTACGAGCAGTACTTC.

The V call is TRBV4-2, the J call TRBJ2-7, with 10 bases matching TRBD2. Germline loops: CDR1 LGHNA, CDR2 YNFKEQ. The CDR3 covers 14 residues. J was trimmed by 6 bases and V by 4 bases; bases with no gene match: 6. CDR3 residues: CASSLDSGRPEQYF. DNA of the CDR3: TGTGCCAGCAGCCTCGATAGCGGGAGGCCCGAGCAGTACTTC.

This clone was seen a few times. The rearrangement links TRBV19 to TRBJ1-1; D gene uncertain. CDR1 and CDR2 (germline): LNHDA, SQIVND (reference sequence). V was cut by 5 bases and J by 4 bases, with 17 bases left in between. The CDR3 runs 15 residues. CDR3 residues: CASSPRQILPTEAFF. The DNA of the CDR3 is TGTGCCAGTAGTCCCCGTCAGATTTTACCCACTGAAGCTTTCTTT.

This sequence joins TRBV4-1 and TRBJ2-7; a possible D gene is TRBD1 (6 bases). The germline V gene encodes CDR1 MGHRA and CDR2 YSYEKL. The CDR3 has 16 residues. V gave up 1 base and J gave up 2 bases, with 15 bases separating them. The CDR3 spells CASSQGRQDLTYEQYF. CDR3 coding DNA: TGCGCCAGCAGCCAAGGAAGACAGGATCTAACCTACGAGCAGTACTTC.

This clone was seen only a few times. This same CDR3 is encoded by further DNA sequences in the sample. CDR3 nucleotide sequence: TGTGCCATCAGTTCCAGCTATGGCTACACCTTC. This codes for CAISSSYGYTF. The V and J genes are TRBV10-3 and TRBJ1-2; no clear D. CDR3 length equals 11 residues. From germline, CDR1 is ENHRY and CDR2 SYGVKD. Trimming removed 5 bases from V and 4 bases from J, with 5 bases in between.

This clone has just one count. This chain joins TRBV25-1 and TRBJ1-6; a possible D gene is TRBD1 (5 bases). Trimming pared 5 bases from V and 7 bases from J, leaving 15 bases between. This CDR3 spans 15 amino acids. Per germline, CDR1 MGHDK and CDR2 SYGVNS. As DNA, the CDR3 is TGTGCCAGCAGTCAATCGGGACTGACCAATTCACCCCTCCACTTT. Protein product: CASSQSGLTNSPLHF.

The gene calls are TRBV7-9 and TRBJ1-2; D is undetermined. V shed 4 bases and J shed 2 bases, with 17 bases lying between them. This CDR3 has 16 amino acids. Germline lookup yields CDR1 SEHNR and CDR2 FQNEAQ (reference sequence). The CDR3: CASSSLIGERNYGYTF. CDR3 in DNA: TGTGCCAGCAGCTCCCTGATCGGGGAGCGGAACTATGGCTACACCTTC.

This rearrangement joins TRBV5-4 to TRBJ2-1, with D unresolved. CDR3 size: 13 residues. Germline V gene data show CDR1 as SGHNT and CDR2 as YYREEE (reference sequence). The germline V and J ends were trimmed by 0 bases and 3 bases, with 4 bases remaining between them. The CDR3 region has the DNA TGTGCCAGCAGCTTGGAACTCTACAATGAGCAGTTCTTC. Protein: CASSLELYNEQFF.

This clone was recorded a few times. This chain links TRBV25-1 with TRBJ1-2; weak D call: TRBD1 (5 bases). V was trimmed by 4 bases and J by 4 bases, leaving 10 bases between them. The CDR3 length is 13 residues. Germline V gives CDR1 MGHDK, CDR2 SYGVNS. Here the CDR3 DNA reads TGTGCCAGCAGTGCCAGGGAGGCCTATGGCTACACCTTC. As protein: CASSAREAYGYTF.